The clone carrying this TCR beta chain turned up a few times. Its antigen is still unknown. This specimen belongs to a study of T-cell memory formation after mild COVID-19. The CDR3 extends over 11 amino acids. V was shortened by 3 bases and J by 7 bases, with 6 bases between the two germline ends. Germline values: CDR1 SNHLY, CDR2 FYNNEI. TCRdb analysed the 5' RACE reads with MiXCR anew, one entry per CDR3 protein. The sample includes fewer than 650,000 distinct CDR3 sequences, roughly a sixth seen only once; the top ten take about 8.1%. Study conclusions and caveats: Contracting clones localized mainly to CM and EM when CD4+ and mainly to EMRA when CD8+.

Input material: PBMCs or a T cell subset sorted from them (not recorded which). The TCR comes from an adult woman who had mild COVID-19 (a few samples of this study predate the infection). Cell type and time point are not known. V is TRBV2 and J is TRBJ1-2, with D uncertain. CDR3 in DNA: TGTGCCAGCAGTGACAGATCTGGCTACACCTTC. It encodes CASSDRSGYTF.